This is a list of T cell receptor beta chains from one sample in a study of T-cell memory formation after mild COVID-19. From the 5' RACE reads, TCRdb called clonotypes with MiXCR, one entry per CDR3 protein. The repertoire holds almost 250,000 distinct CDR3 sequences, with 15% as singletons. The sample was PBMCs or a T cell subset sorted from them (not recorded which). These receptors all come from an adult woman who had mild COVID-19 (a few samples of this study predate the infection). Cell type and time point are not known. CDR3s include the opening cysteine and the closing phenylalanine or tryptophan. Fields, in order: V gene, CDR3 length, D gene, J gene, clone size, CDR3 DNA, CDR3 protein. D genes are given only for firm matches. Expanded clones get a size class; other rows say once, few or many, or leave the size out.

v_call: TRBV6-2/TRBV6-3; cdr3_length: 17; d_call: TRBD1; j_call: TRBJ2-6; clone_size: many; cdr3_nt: TGTGCCAGCAGTAGAGGACAGGGATGGGCTGGGGCCAACGTCCTGACTTTC; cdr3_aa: CASSRGQGWAGANVLTF
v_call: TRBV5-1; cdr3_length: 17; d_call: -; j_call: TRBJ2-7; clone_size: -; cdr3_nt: TGCGCCAGCAGCTTGGCCGGGCCGGGCCATCGTTCCTACGAGCAGTACTTC; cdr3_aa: CASSLAGPGHRSYEQYF
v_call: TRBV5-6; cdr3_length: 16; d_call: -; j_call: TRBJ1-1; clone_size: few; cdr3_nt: TGTGCCAGCAGTACAACGGGGCAGTTTATGAACACTGAAGCTTTCTTT; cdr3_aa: CASSTTGQFMNTEAFF
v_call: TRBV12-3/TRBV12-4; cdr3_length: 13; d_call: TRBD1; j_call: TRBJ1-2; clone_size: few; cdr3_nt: TGTGCCAGCGGGACAGGAGAAAACTATGGCTACACCTTC; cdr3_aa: CASGTGENYGYTF
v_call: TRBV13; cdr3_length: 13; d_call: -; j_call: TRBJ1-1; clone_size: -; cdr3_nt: TGTGCCAGCGGAGGACAGAGGAACACTGAAGCTTTCTTT; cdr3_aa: CASGGQRNTEAFF
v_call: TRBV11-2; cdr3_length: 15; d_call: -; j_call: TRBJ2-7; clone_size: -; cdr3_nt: TGTGCCAGCAGCCTAACACTCTTTTCGAAATCCGAGCAGTACTTC; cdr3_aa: CASSLTLFSKSEQYF
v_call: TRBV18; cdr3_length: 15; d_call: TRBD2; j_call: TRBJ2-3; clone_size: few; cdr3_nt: TGTGCCAGCTCACCACCGGGACTAGCGGGAGATACGCAGTATTTT; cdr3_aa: CASSPPGLAGDTQYF
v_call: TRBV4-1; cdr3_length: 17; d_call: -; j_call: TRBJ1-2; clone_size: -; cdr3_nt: TGCGCCAGCAGCCATGCCCCCAGAGGTATTGGTTTTTATGGCTACACCTTC; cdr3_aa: CASSHAPRGIGFYGYTF
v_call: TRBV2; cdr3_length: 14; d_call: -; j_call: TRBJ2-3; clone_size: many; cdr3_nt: TGTGCCAGCAGGGACCGGGAAGACACAGATACGCAGTATTTT; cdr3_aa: CASRDREDTDTQYF
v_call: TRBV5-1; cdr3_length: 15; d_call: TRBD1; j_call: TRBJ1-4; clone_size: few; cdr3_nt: TGCGCCAGCAGTTCCTCCGGGACAGTCAATGAAAAACTGTTTTTT; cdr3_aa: CASSSSGTVNEKLFF
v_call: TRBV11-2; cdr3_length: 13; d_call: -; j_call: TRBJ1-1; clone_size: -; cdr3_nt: TGTGCCAGCAGCTTAGAAAGGTACACTGAAGCTTTCTTT; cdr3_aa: CASSLERYTEAFF